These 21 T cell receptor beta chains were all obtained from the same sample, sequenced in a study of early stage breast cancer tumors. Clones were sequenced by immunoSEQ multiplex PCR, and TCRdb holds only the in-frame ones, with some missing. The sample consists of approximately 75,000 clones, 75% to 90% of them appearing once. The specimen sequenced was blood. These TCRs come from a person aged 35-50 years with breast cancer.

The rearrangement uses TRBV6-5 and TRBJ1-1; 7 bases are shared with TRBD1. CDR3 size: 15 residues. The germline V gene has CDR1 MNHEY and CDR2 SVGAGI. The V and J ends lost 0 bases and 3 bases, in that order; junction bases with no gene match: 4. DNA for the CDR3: TGTGCCAGCAGTTACTCGATCGACAGGGACACTGAAGCTTTCTTT. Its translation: CASSYSIDRDTEAFF.

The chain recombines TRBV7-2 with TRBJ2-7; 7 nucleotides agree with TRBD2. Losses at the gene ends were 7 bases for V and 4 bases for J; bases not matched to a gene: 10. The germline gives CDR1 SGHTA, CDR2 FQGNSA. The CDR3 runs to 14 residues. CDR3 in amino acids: CASTKGGSPYEQYF. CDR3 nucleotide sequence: TGTGCCAGCACCAAGGGCGGGAGCCCTTACGAGCAGTACTTC.

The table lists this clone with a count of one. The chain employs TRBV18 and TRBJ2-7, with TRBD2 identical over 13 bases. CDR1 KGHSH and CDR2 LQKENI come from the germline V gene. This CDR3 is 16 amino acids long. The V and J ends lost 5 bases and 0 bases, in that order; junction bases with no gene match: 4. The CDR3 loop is CASSSTSGRGSYEQYF. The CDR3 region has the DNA TGTGCCAGCTCATCCACTAGCGGGAGGGGCTCCTACGAGCAGTACTTC.

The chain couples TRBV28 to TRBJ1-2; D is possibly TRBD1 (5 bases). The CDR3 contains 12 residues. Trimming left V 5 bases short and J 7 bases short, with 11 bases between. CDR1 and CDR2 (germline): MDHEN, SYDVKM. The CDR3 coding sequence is TGTGCCAGCAGTATCAGGGACTCTGGCTACACCTTC. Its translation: CASSIRDSGYTF.

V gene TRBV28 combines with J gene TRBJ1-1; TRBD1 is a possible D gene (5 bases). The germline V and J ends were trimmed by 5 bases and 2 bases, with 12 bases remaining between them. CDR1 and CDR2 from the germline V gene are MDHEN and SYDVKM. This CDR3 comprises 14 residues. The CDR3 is CASSLGRVNTEAFF. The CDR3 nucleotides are TGTGCCAGCAGTCTGGGACGGGTAAACACTGAAGCTTTCTTT.

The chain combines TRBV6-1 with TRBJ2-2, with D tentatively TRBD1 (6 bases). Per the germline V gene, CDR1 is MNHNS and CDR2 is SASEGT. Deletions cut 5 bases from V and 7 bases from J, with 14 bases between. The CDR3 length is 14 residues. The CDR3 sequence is CASSPQGRDGELFF. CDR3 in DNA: TGTGCCAGCAGTCCGCAGGGGAGAGACGGGGAGCTGTTTTTT.

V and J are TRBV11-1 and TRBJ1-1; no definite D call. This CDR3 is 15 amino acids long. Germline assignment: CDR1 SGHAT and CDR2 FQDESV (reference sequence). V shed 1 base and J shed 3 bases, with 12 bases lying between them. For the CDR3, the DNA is TGTGCCAGCAGCTTAGGATGGGAGGCGGACACTGAAGCTTTCTTT. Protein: CASSLGWEADTEAFF.

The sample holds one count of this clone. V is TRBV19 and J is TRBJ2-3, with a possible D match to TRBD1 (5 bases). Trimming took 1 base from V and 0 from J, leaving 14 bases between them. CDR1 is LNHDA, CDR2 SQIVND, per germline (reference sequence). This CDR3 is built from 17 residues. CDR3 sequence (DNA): TGTGCCAGTAGTATAGGCCTACAGGTTCCTAGCACAGATACGCAGTATTTT. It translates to CASSIGLQVPSTDTQYF.

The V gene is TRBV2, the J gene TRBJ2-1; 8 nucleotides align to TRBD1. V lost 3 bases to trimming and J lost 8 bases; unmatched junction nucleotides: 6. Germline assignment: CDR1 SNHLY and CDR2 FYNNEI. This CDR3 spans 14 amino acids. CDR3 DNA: TGTGCCAGCAGTGAGACAGGGGTCGGGGATGAGCAGTTCTTC. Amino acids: CASSETGVGDEQFF.

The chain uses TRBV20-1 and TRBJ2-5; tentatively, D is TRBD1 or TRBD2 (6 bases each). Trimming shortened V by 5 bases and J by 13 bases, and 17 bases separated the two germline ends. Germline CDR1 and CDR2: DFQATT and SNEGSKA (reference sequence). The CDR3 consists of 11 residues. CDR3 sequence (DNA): TGCAGTGCTCTCAGGGGCGGGGTAGGGTACTTC. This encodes CSALRGGVGYF.

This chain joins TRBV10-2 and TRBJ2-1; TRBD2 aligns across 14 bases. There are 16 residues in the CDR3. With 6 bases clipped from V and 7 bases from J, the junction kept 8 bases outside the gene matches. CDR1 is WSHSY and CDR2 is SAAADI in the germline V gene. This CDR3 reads CASRGPGLAGVNEQFF. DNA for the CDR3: TGCGCCAGCAGAGGCCCGGGACTAGCGGGAGTAAATGAGCAGTTCTTC.

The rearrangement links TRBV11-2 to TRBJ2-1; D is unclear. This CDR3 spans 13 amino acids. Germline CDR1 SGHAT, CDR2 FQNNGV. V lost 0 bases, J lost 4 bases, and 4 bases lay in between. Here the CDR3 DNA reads TGTGCCAGCAGCTTAGATACGTACAATGAGCAGTTCTTC. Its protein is CASSLDTYNEQFF.

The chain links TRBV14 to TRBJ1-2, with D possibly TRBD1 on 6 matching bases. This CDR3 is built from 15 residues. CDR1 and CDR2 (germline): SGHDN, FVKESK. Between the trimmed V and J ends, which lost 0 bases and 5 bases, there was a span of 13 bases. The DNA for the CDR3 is TGTGCCAGCAGCCAAGATGACAGGTTCTTATATGGCTACACCTTC. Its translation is CASSQDDRFLYGYTF.

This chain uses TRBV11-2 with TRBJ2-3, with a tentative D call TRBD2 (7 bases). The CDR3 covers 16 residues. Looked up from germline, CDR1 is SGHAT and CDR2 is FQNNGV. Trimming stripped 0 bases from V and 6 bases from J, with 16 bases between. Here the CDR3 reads CASSLEGGAFRDTQYF. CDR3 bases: TGTGCCAGCAGCTTAGAAGGGGGGGCGTTCCGGGATACGCAGTATTTT.

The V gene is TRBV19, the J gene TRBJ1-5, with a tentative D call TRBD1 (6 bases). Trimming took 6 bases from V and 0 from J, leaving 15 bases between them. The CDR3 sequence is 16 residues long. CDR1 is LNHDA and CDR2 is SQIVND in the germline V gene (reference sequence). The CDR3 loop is CASRGGGRYSNQPQHF. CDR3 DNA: TGTGCCAGTAGAGGGGGGGGGCGCTATAGCAATCAGCCCCAGCATTTT.

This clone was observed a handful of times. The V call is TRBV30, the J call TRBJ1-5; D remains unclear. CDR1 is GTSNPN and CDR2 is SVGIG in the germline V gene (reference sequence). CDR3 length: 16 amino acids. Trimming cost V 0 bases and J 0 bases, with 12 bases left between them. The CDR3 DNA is TGTGCCTGGAGTGTACCGAGTCTCAGTAGCAATCAGCCCCAGCATTTT. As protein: CAWSVPSLSSNQPQHF.

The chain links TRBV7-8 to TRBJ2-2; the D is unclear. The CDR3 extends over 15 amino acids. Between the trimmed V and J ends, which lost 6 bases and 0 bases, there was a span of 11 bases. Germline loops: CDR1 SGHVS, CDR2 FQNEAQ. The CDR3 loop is CASRRGWANTGELFF. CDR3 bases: TGTGCCAGCAGGCGTGGGTGGGCGAACACCGGGGAGCTGTTTTTT.

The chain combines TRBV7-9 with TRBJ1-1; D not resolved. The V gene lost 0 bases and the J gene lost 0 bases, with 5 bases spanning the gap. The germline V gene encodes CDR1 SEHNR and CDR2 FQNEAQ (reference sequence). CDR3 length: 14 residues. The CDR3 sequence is CASSLAQMNTEAFF. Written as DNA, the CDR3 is TGTGCCAGCAGCTTAGCACAGATGAACACTGAAGCTTTCTTT.

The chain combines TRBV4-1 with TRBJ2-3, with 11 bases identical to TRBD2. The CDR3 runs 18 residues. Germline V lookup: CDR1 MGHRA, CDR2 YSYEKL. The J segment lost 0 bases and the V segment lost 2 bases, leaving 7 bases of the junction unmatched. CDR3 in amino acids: CASSQRLAGLSSTDTQYF. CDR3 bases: TGCGCCAGCAGCCAACGACTAGCGGGACTATCTAGCACAGATACGCAGTATTTT.

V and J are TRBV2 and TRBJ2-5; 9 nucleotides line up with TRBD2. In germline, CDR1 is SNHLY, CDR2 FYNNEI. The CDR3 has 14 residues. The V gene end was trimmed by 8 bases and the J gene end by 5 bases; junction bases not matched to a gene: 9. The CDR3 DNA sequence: TGTGCCAGCGTGATAGTAGCGGGAGACGAGACCCAGTACTTC. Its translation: CASVIVAGDETQYF.

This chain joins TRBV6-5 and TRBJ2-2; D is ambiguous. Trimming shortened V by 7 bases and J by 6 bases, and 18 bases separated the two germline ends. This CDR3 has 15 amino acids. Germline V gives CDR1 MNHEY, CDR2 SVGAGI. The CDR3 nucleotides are TGTGCCAGCACCACGAGAAGGTTTAAGGCCGGGGAGCTGTTTTTT. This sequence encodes CASTTRRFKAGELFF.